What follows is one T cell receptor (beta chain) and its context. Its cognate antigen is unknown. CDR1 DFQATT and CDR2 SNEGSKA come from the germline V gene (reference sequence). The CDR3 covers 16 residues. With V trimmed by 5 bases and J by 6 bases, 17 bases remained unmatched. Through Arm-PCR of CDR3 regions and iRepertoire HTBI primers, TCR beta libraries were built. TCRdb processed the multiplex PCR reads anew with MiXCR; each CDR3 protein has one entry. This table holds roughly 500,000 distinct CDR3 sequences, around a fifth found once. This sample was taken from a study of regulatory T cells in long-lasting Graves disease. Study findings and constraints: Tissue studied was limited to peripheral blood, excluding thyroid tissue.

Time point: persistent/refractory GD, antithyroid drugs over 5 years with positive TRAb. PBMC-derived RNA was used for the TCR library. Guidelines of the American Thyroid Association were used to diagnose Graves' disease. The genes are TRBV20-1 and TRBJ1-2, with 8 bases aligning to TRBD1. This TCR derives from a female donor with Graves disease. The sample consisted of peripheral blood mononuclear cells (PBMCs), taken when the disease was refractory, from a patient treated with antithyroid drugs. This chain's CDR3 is CSASGGAGSRVDGYTF. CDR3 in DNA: TGCAGTGCTTCAGGGGGCGCAGGTTCCCGGGTGGATGGCTACACCTTC.